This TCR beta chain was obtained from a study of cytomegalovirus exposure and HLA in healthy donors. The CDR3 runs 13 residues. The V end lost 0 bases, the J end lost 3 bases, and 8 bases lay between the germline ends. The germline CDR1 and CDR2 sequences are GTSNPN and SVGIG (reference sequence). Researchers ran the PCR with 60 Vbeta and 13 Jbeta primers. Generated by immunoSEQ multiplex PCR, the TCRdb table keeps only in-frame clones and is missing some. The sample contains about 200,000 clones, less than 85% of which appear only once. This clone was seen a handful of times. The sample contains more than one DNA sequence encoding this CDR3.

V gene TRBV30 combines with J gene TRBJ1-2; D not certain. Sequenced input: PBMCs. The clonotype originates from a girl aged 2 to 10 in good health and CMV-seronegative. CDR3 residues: CAWSVRGYYGYTF. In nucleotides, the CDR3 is TGTGCCTGGAGTGTACGCGGGTACTATGGCTACACCTTC.